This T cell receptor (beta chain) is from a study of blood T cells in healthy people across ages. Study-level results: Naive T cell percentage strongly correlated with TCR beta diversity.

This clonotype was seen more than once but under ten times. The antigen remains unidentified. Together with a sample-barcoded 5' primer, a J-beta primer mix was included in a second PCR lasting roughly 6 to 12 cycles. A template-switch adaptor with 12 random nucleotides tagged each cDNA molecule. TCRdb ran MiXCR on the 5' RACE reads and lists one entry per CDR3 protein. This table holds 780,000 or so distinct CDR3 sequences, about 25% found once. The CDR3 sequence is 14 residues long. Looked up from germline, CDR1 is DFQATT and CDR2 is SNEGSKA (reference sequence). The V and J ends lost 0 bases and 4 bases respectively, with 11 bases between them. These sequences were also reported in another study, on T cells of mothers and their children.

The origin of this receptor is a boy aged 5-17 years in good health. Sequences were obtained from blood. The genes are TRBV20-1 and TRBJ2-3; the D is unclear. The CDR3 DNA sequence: TGCAGTGCTAGAGATCGCAGGCTTCCAGATACGCAGTATTTT. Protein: CSARDRRLPDTQYF.